The present T cell receptor (beta chain) was sequenced within a study of beta chain features in type 1 diabetes. Sequenced material consisted of expressed TCRB transcripts (all of the isolated RNA was reverse transcribed). The data were produced by immunoSEQ multiplex PCR, yet TCRdb's version contains in-frame clones alone and is incomplete. Seen here are roughly 150,000 clones, approximately 12% observed once, and the top ten hold roughly 2%. This clone was seen a handful of times. Antigen specificity is unknown. Its ends do not fully match the called genes, so a read error is possible. Study results and caveats: Although PCR might favor shorter templates, it would do so equally in patients and controls.

The CDR3 sequence is 15 residues long. Germline-derived CDR1 and CDR2 are MGHRA and YSYEKL. The chain employs TRBV4-1 and TRBJ1-2; D is ambiguous. The TCR sequence derives from a man aged 18 to 29 in good health. The specimen sequenced was central memory CD4+ T cells from blood. The CDR3 bases are TGTGCCAGCAGCCAAGATAAGGGCGCTAACTATGGCTACACCTTC. Translated: CASSQDKGANYGYTF.